One sample yielded the 22 T cell receptor beta chains listed below, sequenced in a study of T cell responses to AZD1222 COVID-19 vaccine. Assay used: immunoSEQ multiplex PCR; TCRdb lists only in-frame clones, some missing. This listing includes over 140,000 clones. The specimen sequenced was peripheral blood. The receptor source for this set is an adult in good health.

The CDR3 bases are TGTGCCAGCCTAAGAGGGGATAGGGGCTACACCTTC. This sequence encodes CASLRGDRGYTF. The chain has TRBV7-9 and TRBJ1-2, with D tentatively TRBD1 (5 bases). The CDR3 has 12 residues. Germline V gene lookup returns CDR1 SEHNR and CDR2 FQNEAQ (reference sequence). The V and J ends lost 8 bases and 8 bases respectively, with 15 bases between them.

V gene TRBV4-2 combines with J gene TRBJ1-5; 10 nucleotides agree with TRBD1. Germline values: CDR1 LGHNA, CDR2 YNFKEQ. The CDR3 has 15 amino acids. The V gene end was trimmed by 5 bases and the J gene end by 7 bases; junction bases not matched to a gene: 8. This chain's CDR3 is CASSLGQGQGQPQHF. In DNA, the CDR3 is TGTGCCAGCAGCTTGGGACAGGGGCAAGGCCAGCCCCAGCATTTT.

This sequence joins TRBV18 and TRBJ2-3, with unresolved D. The CDR3 extends over 14 amino acids. Germline CDR1 is KGHSH and CDR2 is LQKENI. Trimming took off 4 bases at V and 2 bases at J, with 10 bases between the two ends. The CDR3 is CASSQTGYTDTQYF. CDR3 coding DNA: TGTGCCAGCTCACAAACCGGGTACACAGATACGCAGTATTTT.

As DNA, the CDR3 is TGTGCCAGCAGTGAGGGTCTAGCGGCCGCATACGAGCAGTACTTC. Its protein is CASSEGLAAAYEQYF. The chain employs TRBV2 and TRBJ2-7, with 7 bases lining up with TRBD2. Germline V lookup: CDR1 SNHLY, CDR2 FYNNEI. The CDR3 is made up of 15 amino acids. Trimming removed 3 bases from V and 4 bases from J; junction bases left unmatched: 9.

V usage is TRBV6-5 and J usage is TRBJ1-2, with a possible D match to TRBD1 (5 bases). Germline CDR1 and CDR2: MNHEY and SVGAGI. The V and J ends lost 0 bases and 8 bases respectively, with 10 bases between them. The CDR3 length is 13 residues. The CDR3 bases are TGTGCCAGCAGTTACTCGCAGGGTGGGGGCTACACCTTC. It specifies CASSYSQGGGYTF.

The rearrangement joins TRBV6-6 to TRBJ2-2, with TRBD2 identical over 9 bases. After removal of 7 bases from V and 4 bases from J, the junction contained 10 bases not matched to a gene. CDR3 length equals 16 residues. Per germline, CDR1 MNHNY and CDR2 SVGAGI (reference sequence). The CDR3 sequence is CASTPAGGLGTGELFF. The DNA of the CDR3 is TGTGCCAGCACCCCCGCGGGGGGGCTTGGCACCGGGGAGCTGTTTTTT.

The chain joins TRBV4-3 to TRBJ1-1, with D unresolved. The germline CDR1 and CDR2 sequences are LGHNA and YSLEER. V lost 4 bases to trimming and J lost 0 bases, with 6 bases between them. This CDR3 region has 13 residues. This CDR3 reads CASSPIMNTEAFF. CDR3 nucleotides: TGCGCCAGCAGCCCAATAATGAACACTGAAGCTTTCTTT.

A remark on this clone: The junction shows a germline mismatch at one end, possibly a read error. The J gene is TRBJ2-7, the V gene TRBV10-1; 7 bases fit TRBD1. Germline V gene sequence: CDR1 WNHNN, CDR2 SYGVQD (reference sequence). CDR3 length equals 13 residues. CDR3 sequence: CASSGRDSLISDF. In DNA form, the CDR3 reads TGCGCCAGCAGTGGCCGGGACAGCCTTATCAGCGACTTC.

The chain has TRBV15 and TRBJ1-4, with D maybe TRBD1 (5 bases). Germline CDR1 and CDR2: LNHNV and YYDKDF (reference sequence). The CDR3 is made up of 15 amino acids. The V gene lost 5 bases and the J gene lost 3 bases, with 13 bases spanning the gap. Here the CDR3 reads CATSSPAGPNEKLFF. For the CDR3, the DNA is TGTGCCACCAGCTCTCCGGCGGGGCCTAATGAAAAACTGTTTTTT.

This chain joins TRBV28 and TRBJ2-1; possible D gene TRBD1, 6 bases. The CDR3 runs 15 residues. The V gene lost 6 bases and the J gene lost 0 bases, with 12 bases spanning the gap. Germline V lookup: CDR1 MDHEN, CDR2 SYDVKM. CDR3 bases: TGTGCCAGCAGGCCGGGACACTTCTCCTACAATGAGCAGTTCTTC. Residues: CASRPGHFSYNEQFF.

The chain couples TRBV4-2 to TRBJ1-1; D possibly corresponds to TRBD1 (5 bases). Germline loops: CDR1 LGHNA, CDR2 YNFKEQ. The V and J ends lost 4 bases and 5 bases respectively, with 14 bases between them. CDR3 length: 14 residues. The CDR3 DNA reads as TGTGCCAGCAGCCGAGCAGGGCTAGAGACTGAAGCTTTCTTT. As protein: CASSRAGLETEAFF.

The V gene is TRBV6-5, the J gene TRBJ2-3; D may match TRBD1 or TRBD2 (5 bases each). Trimming stripped 0 bases from V and 6 bases from J, with 13 bases between. CDR1 and CDR2 from the germline V gene are MNHEY and SVGAGI. This CDR3 is 15 amino acids long. The CDR3 sequence: CASSYSWGTRDTQYF. For the CDR3, the DNA is TGTGCCAGCAGTTACTCGTGGGGGACGAGGGATACGCAGTATTTT.

The V and J genes are TRBV19 and TRBJ1-2; 8 bases match TRBD1. Germline V lookup: CDR1 LNHDA, CDR2 SQIVND (reference sequence). With V trimmed by 5 bases and J by 8 bases, 13 bases remained unmatched. The CDR3 runs to 15 residues. The CDR3 loop reads CASSFDRGGGYGYTF. In DNA, the CDR3 is TGTGCCAGTAGTTTCGACAGGGGAGGCGGGTACGGCTACACCTTC.

The chain has TRBV15 and TRBJ1-2, with unresolved D. There are 15 residues in the CDR3. CDR1 and CDR2 from the germline V gene are LNHNV and YYDKDF (reference sequence). V lost 0 bases and J lost 6, with 14 bases in between. The CDR3 DNA reads as TGTGCCACCAGCAGAGATTTTGGGAGAGGAGATGGCTACACCTTC. Its translation: CATSRDFGRGDGYTF. Full variable domain (missing parts from reference TRBV15 and TRBJ1-2): DAMVIQNPRYQVTQFGKPVTLSCSQTLNHNVMYWYQQKSSQAPKLLFHYYDKDFNNEADTPDNFQSRRPNTSFCFLDIRSPGLGDTAMYLCATSRDFGRGDGYTFGSGTRLTVV.

V is TRBV28 and J is TRBJ1-5; D unclear. Germline lookup yields CDR1 MDHEN and CDR2 SYDVKM. This CDR3 region has 15 residues. V was shortened by 3 bases and J by 6 bases, with 15 bases between the two germline ends. The CDR3 DNA reads as TGTGCCAGCAGTTTGTTTGGCAGATTCGGTCAGCCCCAGCATTTT. Its translation is CASSLFGRFGQPQHF.

The rearrangement links TRBV19 to TRBJ1-2, with a possible D match to TRBD1 (5 bases). CDR1 LNHDA and CDR2 SQIVND come from the germline V gene (reference sequence). The ends were cut back, 6 bases at V and 0 bases at J, with 17 bases in the middle. The CDR3 loop spans 16 amino acids. This CDR3 reads CASSDRGSGANYGYTF. DNA for the CDR3: TGTGCCAGTAGCGATAGGGGAAGTGGGGCTAACTATGGCTACACCTTC.

The chain carries TRBV4-2 and TRBJ1-6, with unresolved D. V gave up 7 bases and J gave up 0 bases, with 13 bases separating them. This CDR3 is 16 amino acids long. The germline gives CDR1 LGHNA, CDR2 YNFKEQ. The CDR3 nucleotides read TGTGCCAGCACTCCCACGGAAAGCTCCTATAATTCACCCCTCCACTTT. Translated, it gives CASTPTESSYNSPLHF.

The gene calls are TRBV10-3 and TRBJ1-5; tentative D call: TRBD1 (6 bases). Trimming took off 8 bases at V and 4 bases at J, with 12 bases between the two ends. Per germline, CDR1 ENHRY and CDR2 SYGVKD. The CDR3 runs to 13 residues. CDR3 coding DNA: TGTGCCATCCAGGACAGTCAGAATCAGCCCCAGCATTTT. Amino acids: CAIQDSQNQPQHF.

The CDR3 region is CASSLGTRGSEQYF. The CDR3 DNA is TGTGCCAGCAGCTTAGGGACGAGGGGCTCCGAGCAGTACTTC. The J gene is TRBJ2-7, the V gene TRBV7-8; D is possibly TRBD1 or TRBD2 (5 bases each). The germline CDR1 and CDR2 sequences are SGHVS and FQNEAQ. This CDR3 is built from 14 residues. Trimming stripped 1 base from V and 6 bases from J, with 13 bases between.

The rearrangement links TRBV7-3 to TRBJ1-5, with D uncertain. The CDR3 is 17 residues long. Per the germline V gene, CDR1 is SGHTA and CDR2 is FQGTGA. Trimming stripped 5 bases from V and 3 bases from J, with 20 bases between. The CDR3 bases are TGTGCCAGCAGCCCCCTACGGGGTCAAGACATCAATCAGCCCCAGCATTTT. It codes for CASSPLRGQDINQPQHF.

This sequence joins TRBV2 and TRBJ2-1; D ambiguous. The V and J ends lost 8 bases and 9 bases respectively, with 14 bases between them. Germline CDR1 and CDR2: SNHLY and FYNNEI. The CDR3 totals 12 residues. CDR3 coding DNA: TGTGCCAGCCCTGCGAGGAAATCTGAGCAGTTCTTC. Translated, it gives CASPARKSEQFF.

The chain carries TRBV19 and TRBJ1-2; 8 nucleotides agree with TRBD1. CDR3 length: 14 residues. V dropped 5 bases and J dropped 2; count of bases not matched to a gene: 4. In germline, CDR1 is LNHDA, CDR2 SQIVND (reference sequence). The CDR3: CASSLGQGNYGYTF. In nucleotides, the CDR3 is TGTGCCAGTAGTCTTGGACAGGGAAACTATGGCTACACCTTC.